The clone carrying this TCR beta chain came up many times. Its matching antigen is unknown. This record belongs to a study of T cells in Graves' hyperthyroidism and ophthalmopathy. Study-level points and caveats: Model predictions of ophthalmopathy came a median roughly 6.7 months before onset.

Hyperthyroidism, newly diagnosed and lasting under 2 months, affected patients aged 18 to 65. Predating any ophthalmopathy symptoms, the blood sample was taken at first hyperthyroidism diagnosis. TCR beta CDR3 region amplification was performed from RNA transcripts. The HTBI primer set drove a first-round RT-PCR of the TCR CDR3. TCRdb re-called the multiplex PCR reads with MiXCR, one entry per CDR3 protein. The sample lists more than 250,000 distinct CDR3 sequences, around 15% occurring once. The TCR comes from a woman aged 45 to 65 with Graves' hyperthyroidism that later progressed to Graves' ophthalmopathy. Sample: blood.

Written as DNA, the CDR3 is TGCAGCGTTTACGAGGGAAACTATGGCTACACCTTC. This sequence encodes CSVYEGNYGYTF. J is TRBJ1-2 and V is TRBV29-1; D is uncertain. This CDR3 comprises 12 residues. Germline V gene sequence: CDR1 SQVTM, CDR2 ANQGSEA. Trimming stripped 5 bases from V and 2 bases from J, with 9 bases between.